This is a list of T cell receptor beta chains from one sample in a study of T-cell reconstitution after alpha-beta-depleted transplantation in children. Each CDR3 protein gets one entry after TCRdb re-called the PCR reads with MiXCR. The sample carries over 150,000 distinct CDR3 sequences, approximately 6% recorded once. The sample in question was PBMCs, obtained before TCRalphabeta/CD19-depleted stem cell transplant. Receptors originate from a girl in the first two years of life with combined immunodeficiency, due to receive a stem cell transplant. Both conserved end residues are part of each CDR3. D genes are given only for firm matches. The size field is filled for only some rows; it gives once, few, many or a size class.

d_call j_call clone_size v_call cdr3_aa cdr3_nt
- TRBJ2-3 few TRBV7-9 CASSFRGGADTQYF TGTGCCAGCAGCTTCCGAGGGGGAGCAGATACGCAGTATTTT
- TRBJ2-7 many TRBV27 CASSLLGPPEGSEQYF TGTGCCAGCAGTTTATTAGGCCCCCCGGAGGGGTCCGAGCAGTACTTC
- TRBJ2-5 many TRBV6-5 CASSYSLWVSETQYF TGTGCCAGCAGTTACTCGCTTTGGGTTTCGGAGACCCAGTACTTC
- TRBJ2-7 many TRBV29-1 CSAGADSYEQYF TGCAGCGCTGGGGCGGACAGCTACGAGCAGTACTTC
- TRBJ2-1 - TRBV3-1 CASTKVPGQGPYNEQFF TGTGCCAGCACCAAAGTGCCTGGGCAGGGACCCTACAATGAGCAGTTCTTC
- TRBJ2-1 few TRBV19 CASSIGASYNEQFF TGTGCCAGTAGTATAGGGGCATCCTACAATGAGCAGTTCTTC
TRBD2 TRBJ2-1 - TRBV20-1 CSAPGGQERVPGTSLYNEQFF TGCAGTGCTCCGGGGGGGCAAGAGAGGGTGCCAGGGACTAGCTTGTACAATGAGCAGTTCTTC
TRBD1 TRBJ1-1 - TRBV29-1 CSALVVGTGQEAFF TGCAGCGCCCTCGTTGTGGGGACAGGGCAGGAGGCTTTCTTT
- TRBJ2-4 - TRBV12-3/TRBV12-4 CACCLRGGGQGQGNIQYF TGTGCCTGCTGTTTAAGAGGAGGAGGGCAAGGTCAAGGAAACATTCAGTACTTC
- TRBJ2-1 many TRBV7-9 CASSARLGNEQFF TGTGCCAGCAGCGCCAGGCTGGGCAATGAGCAGTTCTTC